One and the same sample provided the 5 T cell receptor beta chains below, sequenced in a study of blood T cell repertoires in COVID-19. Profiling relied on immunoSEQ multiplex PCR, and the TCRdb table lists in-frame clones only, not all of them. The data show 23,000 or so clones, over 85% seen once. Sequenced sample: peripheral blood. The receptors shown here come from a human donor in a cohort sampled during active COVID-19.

This chain's CDR3 is CASSPATSGSKTQYF. The CDR3 coding sequence is TGCGCCAGCAGCCCTGCGACTAGCGGGAGTAAGACCCAGTACTTC. The genes are TRBV5-1 and TRBJ2-5; TRBD2 matches 12 bases. This CDR3 region has 15 residues. The germline V gene has CDR1 SGHRS and CDR2 YFSETQ. V was pared by 4 bases and J by 6 bases, with 7 bases of the junction left unmatched.

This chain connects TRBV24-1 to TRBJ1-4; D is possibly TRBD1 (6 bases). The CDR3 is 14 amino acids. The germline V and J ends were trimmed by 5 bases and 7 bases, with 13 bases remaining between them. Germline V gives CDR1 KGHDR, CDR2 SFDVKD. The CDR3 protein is CATSATGPIEKLFF. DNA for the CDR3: TGTGCCACCAGTGCTACAGGGCCTATTGAAAAACTGTTTTTT.

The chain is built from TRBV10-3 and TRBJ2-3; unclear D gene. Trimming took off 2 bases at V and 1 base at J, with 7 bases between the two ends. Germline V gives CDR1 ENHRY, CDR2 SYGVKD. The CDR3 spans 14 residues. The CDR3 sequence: CAISERSRTDTQYF. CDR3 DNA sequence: TGTGCCATCAGTGAGCGGAGCCGCACAGATACGCAGTATTTT.

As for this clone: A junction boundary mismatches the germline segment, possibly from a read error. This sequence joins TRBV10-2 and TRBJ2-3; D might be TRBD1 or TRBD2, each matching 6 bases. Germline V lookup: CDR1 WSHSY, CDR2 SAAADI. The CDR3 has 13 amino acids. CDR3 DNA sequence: TGCGCCAGCATTGAGGGGGGCTGGGATACGCAGTATTTT. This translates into CASIEGGWDTQYF.

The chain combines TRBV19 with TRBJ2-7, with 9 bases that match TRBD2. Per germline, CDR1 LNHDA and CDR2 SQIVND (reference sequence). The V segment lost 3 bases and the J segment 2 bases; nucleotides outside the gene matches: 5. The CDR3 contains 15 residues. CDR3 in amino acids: CASSMARGGAYEQYF. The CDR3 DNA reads TGTGCCAGTAGTATGGCTCGCGGGGGGGCCTACGAGCAGTACTTC.